This TCR beta chain comes out of a study of blood T cell repertoires in COVID-19. At the level of the study: In each case, the material was cDNA or gDNA derived from T cells, B-cell-depleted T cells, or PBMCs.

Profiling relied on immunoSEQ multiplex PCR, and the TCRdb table lists in-frame clones only, not all of them. This sample carries 160,000 or so clones, around four fifths of them seen once, and the ten largest clones take over 10%. V was clipped by 6 bases and J by 1 base; unmatched bases: 3. The CDR3 sequence is 14 residues long. Germline V gene sequence: CDR1 MNHEY, CDR2 SVGAGI. V is TRBV6-5 and J is TRBJ2-7; 10 nucleotides agree with TRBD1. The origin of this receptor is a man aged 70 or older who had recovered from COVID-19. The sequenced sample was peripheral blood. CDR3 residues: CASSRTGGSYEQYF. CDR3 nucleotides: TGTGCCAGCAGCCGGACAGGGGGATCCTACGAGCAGTACTTC.